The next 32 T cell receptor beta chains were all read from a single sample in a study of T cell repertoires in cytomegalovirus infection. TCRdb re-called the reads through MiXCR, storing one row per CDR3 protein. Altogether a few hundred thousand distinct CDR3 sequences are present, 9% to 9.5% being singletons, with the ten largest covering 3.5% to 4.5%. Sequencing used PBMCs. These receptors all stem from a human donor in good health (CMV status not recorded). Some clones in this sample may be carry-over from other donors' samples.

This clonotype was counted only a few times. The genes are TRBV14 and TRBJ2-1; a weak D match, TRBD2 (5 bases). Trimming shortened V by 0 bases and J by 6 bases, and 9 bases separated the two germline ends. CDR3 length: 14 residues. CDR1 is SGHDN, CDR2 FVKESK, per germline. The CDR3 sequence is CASSQERTVNEQFF. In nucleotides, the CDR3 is TGTGCCAGCAGCCAAGAGCGGACTGTCAATGAGCAGTTCTTC.

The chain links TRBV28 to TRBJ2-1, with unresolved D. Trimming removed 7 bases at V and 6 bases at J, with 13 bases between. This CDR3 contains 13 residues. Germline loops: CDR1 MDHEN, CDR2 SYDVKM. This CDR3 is CASTKGGGNEQFF. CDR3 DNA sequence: TGTGCCAGCACCAAGGGTGGTGGCAATGAGCAGTTCTTC.

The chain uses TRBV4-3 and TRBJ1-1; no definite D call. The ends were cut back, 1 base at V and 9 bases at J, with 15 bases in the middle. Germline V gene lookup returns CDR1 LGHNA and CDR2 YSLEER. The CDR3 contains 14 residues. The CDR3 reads CASSQVDRVEQAFF. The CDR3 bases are TGCGCCAGCAGCCAAGTTGATCGGGTGGAACAAGCTTTCTTT.

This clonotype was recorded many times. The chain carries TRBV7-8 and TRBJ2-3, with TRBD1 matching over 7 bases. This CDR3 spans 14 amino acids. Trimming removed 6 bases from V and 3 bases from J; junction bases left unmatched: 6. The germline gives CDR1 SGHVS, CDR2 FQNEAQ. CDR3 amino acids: CASSPGQRTDTQYF. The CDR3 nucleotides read TGTGCCAGCAGTCCGGGACAGAGAACAGATACGCAGTATTTT.

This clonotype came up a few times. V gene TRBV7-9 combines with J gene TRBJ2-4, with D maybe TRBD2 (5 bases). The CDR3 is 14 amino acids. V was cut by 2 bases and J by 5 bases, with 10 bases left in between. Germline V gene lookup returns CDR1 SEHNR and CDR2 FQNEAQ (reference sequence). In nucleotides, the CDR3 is TGTGCCAGCAGCTTAATTAGAGGGCAAAACATTCAGTACTTC. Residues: CASSLIRGQNIQYF.

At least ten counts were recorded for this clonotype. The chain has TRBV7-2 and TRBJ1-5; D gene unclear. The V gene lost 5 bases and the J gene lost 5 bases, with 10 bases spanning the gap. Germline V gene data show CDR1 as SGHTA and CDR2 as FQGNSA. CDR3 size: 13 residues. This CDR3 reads CASSPGRHQPQHF. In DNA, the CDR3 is TGTGCCAGCAGCCCGGGGAGGCATCAGCCCCAGCATTTT.

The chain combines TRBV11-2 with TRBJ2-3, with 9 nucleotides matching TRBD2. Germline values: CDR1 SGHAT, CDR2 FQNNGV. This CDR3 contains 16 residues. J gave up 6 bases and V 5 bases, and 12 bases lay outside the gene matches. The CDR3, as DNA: TGTGCCAGCAGCGGCGCGGGAGGGCTATGGGGGGATACGCAGTATTTT. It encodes CASSGAGGLWGDTQYF.

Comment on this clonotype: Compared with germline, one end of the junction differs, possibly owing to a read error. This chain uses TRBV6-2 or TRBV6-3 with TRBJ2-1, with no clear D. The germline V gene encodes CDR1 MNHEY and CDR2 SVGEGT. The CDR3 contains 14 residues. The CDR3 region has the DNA TGTGCCTGCAGTTACACACGGTCCTACAATGAGCAGTTCTTC. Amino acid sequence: CACSYTRSYNEQFF.

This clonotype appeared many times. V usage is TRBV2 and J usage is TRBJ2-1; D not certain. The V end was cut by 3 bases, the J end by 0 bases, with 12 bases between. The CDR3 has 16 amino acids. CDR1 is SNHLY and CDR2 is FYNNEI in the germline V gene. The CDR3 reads CASSDRSVSSYNEQFF. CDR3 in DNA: TGTGCCAGCAGTGATAGGAGCGTTAGCTCCTACAATGAGCAGTTCTTC.

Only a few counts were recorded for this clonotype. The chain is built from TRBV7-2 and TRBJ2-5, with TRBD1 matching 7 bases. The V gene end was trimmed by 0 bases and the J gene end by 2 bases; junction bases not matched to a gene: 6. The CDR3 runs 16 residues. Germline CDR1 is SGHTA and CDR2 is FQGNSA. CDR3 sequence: CASSLASGQEQETQYF. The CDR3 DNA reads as TGTGCCAGCAGCTTAGCTTCCGGACAGGAACAAGAGACCCAGTACTTC.

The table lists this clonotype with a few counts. In DNA form, the CDR3 reads TGTGCCAGCAGGACCACCGGCTCTGGAAACACCATATATTTT. Encoded protein: CASRTTGSGNTIYF. The genes are TRBV6-2 or TRBV6-3 and TRBJ1-3; no firm D call. Germline CDR1 is MNHEY and CDR2 is SVGEGT. Trimming stripped 6 bases from V and 0 bases from J, with 9 bases between. This CDR3 is 14 amino acids long.

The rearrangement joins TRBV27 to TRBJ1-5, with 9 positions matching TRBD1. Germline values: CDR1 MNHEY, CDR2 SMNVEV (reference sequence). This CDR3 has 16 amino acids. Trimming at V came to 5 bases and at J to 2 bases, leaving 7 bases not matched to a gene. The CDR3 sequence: CASSLRTGAGNQPQHF. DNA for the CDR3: TGTGCCAGCAGTCTCCGGACAGGGGCGGGCAATCAGCCCCAGCATTTT.

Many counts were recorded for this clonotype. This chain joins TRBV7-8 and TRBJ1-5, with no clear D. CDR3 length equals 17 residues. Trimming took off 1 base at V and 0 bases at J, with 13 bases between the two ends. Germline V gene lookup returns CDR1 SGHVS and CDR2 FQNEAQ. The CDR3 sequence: CASSLEIGQSSNQPQHF. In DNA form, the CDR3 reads TGTGCCAGCAGCTTAGAAATTGGGCAGAGTAGCAATCAGCCCCAGCATTTT.

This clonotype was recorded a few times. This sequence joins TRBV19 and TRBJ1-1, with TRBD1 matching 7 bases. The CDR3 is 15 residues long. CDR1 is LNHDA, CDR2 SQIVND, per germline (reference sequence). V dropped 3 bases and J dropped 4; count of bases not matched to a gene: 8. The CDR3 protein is CASSINRGLGTEAFF. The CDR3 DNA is TGTGCCAGTAGTATCAACAGGGGACTTGGCACTGAAGCTTTCTTT. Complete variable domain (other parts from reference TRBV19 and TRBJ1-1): DGGITQSPKYLFRKEGQNVTLSCEQNLNHDAMYWYRQDPGQGLRLIYYSQIVNDFQKGDIAEGYSVSREKKESFPLTVTSAQKNPTAFYLCASSINRGLGTEAFFGQGTRLTVV.

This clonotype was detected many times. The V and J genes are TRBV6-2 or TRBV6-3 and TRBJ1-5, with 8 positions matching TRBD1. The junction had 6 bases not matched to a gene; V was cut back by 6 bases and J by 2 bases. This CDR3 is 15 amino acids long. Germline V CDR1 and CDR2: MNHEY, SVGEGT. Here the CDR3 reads CASSPDRDGNQPQHF. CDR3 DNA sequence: TGTGCCAGCAGCCCGGACAGGGACGGCAATCAGCCCCAGCATTTT.

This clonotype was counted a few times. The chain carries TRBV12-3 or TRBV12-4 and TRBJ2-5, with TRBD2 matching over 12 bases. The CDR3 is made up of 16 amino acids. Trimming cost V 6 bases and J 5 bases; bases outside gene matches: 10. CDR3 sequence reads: CASSYSSGGARETQYF. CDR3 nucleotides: TGTGCCAGCAGCTACTCTAGCGGGGGGGCACGGGAGACCCAGTACTTC.

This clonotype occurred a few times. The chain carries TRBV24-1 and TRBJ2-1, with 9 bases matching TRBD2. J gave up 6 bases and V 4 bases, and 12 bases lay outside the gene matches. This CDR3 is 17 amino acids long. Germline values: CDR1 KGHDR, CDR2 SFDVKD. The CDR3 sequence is CATSEDPGLAQSNEQFF. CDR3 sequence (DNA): TGTGCCACCAGTGAAGATCCGGGACTAGCTCAATCCAATGAGCAGTTCTTC.

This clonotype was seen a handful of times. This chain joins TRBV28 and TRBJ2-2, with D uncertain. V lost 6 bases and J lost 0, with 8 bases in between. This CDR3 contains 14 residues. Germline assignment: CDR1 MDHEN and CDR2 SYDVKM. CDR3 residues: CASSVTPNTGELFF. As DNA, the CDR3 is TGTGCCAGCAGCGTAACTCCGAACACCGGGGAGCTGTTTTTT. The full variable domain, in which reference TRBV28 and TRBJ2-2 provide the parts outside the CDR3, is DVKVTQSSRYLVKRTGEKVFLECVQDMDHENMFWYRQDPGLGLRLIYFSYDVKMKEKGDIPEGYSVSREKKERFSLILESASTNQTSMYLCASSVTPNTGELFFGEGSRLTVL.

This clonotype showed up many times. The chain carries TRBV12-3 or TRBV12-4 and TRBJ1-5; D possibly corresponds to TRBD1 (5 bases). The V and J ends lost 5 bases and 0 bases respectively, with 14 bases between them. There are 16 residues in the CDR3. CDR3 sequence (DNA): TGTGCCAGCAGTGCCCCGGGGACCTATAGCAATCAGCCCCAGCATTTT. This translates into CASSAPGTYSNQPQHF.

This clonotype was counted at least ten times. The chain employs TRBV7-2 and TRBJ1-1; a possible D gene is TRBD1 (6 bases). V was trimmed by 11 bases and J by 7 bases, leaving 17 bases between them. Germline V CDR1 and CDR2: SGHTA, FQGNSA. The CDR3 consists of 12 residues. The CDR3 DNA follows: TGTGCCGTCGGGGGCGGGGGATTTGAAGCTTTCTTT. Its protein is CAVGGGGFEAFF.

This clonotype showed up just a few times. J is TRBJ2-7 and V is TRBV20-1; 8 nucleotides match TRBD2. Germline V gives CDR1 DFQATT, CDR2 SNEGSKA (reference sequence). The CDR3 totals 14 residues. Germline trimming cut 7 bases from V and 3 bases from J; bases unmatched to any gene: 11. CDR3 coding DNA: TGCAGTGTCTCGGGAGGGTCTTCGGGCTACGAGCAGTACTTC. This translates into CSVSGGSSGYEQYF.

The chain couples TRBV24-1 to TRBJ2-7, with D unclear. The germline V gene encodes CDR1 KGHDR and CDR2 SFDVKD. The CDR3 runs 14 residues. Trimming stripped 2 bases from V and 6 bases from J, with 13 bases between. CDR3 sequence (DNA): TGTGCCACCAGTGATTCCACGGGTGGATCCGAGCAGTACTTC. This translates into CATSDSTGGSEQYF.

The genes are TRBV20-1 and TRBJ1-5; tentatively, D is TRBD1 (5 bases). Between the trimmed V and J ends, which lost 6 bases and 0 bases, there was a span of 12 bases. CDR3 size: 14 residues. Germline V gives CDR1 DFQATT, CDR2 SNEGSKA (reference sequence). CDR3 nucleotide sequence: TGCAGTGCCCGGACACGAAATAGCAATCAGCCCCAGCATTTT. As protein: CSARTRNSNQPQHF.

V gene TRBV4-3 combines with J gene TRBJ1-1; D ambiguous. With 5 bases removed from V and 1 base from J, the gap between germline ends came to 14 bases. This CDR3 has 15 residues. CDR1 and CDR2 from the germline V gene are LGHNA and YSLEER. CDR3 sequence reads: CASSSRAIANTEAFF. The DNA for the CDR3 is TGCGCCAGCAGCTCGCGGGCGATCGCGAACACTGAAGCTTTCTTT.

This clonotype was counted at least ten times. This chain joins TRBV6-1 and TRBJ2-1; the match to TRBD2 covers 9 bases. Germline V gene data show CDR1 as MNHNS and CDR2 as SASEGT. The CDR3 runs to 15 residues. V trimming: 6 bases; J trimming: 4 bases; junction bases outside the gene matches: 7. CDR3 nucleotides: TGTGCCAGCAGAAAGAGCGGGGGGACTTACAATGAGCAGTTCTTC. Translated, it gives CASRKSGGTYNEQFF.

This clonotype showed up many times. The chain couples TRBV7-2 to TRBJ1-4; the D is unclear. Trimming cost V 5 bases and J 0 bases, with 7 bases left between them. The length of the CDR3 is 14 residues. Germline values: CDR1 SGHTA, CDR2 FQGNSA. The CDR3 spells CASSRGTTNEKLFF. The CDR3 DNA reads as TGTGCCAGCAGCCGCGGGACAACTAATGAAAAACTGTTTTTT.

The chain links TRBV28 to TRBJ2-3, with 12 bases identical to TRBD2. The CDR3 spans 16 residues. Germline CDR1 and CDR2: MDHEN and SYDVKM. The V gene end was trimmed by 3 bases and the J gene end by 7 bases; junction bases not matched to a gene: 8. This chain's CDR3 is CASSFLAGGSGNTQYF. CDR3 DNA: TGTGCCAGCAGTTTTCTAGCGGGAGGGTCAGGGAATACGCAGTATTTT.

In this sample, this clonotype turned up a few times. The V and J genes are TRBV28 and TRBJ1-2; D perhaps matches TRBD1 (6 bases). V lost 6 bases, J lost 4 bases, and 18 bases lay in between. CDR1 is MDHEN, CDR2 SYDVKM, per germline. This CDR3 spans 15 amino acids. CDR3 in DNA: TGTGCCAGCAGGGGCGTGGGGGCGCGTGGCTATGGCTACACCTTC. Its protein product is CASRGVGARGYGYTF.

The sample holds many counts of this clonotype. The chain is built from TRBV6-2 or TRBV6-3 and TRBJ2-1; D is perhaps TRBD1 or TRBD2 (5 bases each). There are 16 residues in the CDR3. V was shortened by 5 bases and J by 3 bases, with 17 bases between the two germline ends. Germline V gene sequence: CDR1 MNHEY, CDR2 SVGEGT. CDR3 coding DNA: TGTGCCAGCAGTGAACCGGGACCTCGTAACTACAATGAGCAGTTCTTC. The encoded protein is CASSEPGPRNYNEQFF.

The CDR3 DNA follows: TGTGCCAGCAGCTTAGCGGTGGGCTCGGGTAATGAGCAGTTCTTC. It specifies CASSLAVGSGNEQFF. The rearrangement links TRBV7-2 to TRBJ2-1; no clear D. Germline CDR1 reads SGHTA; CDR2 reads FQGNSA. The CDR3 is 15 amino acids. Trimming removed 0 bases from V and 7 bases from J, with 13 bases in between.

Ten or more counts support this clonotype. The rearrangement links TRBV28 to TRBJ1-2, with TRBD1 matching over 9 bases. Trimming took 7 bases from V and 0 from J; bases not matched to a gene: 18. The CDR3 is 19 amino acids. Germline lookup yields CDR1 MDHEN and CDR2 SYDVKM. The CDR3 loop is CASTPRLGTGIGANYGYTF. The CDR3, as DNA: TGTGCCAGCACCCCAAGACTTGGGACAGGGATAGGGGCTAACTATGGCTACACCTTC.

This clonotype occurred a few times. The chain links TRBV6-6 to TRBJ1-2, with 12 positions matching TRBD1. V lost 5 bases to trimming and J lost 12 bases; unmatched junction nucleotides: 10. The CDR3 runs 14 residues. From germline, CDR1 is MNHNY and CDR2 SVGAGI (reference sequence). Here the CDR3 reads CASSRTGTGGSDTF. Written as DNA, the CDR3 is TGTGCCAGCAGTAGGACCGGGACAGGGGGCTCGGACACCTTC.